This T cell receptor beta chain derives from a study of cytomegalovirus exposure and HLA in healthy donors. Germline-derived CDR1 and CDR2 are KGHSH and LQKENI. Trimming stripped 6 bases from V and 3 bases from J, with 14 bases between. The CDR3 loop spans 15 amino acids. The PCR used 60 Vbeta and 13 Jbeta primers. Study processing details: Per a later analysis, the number of unique TCR beta chains was roughly 87 million, of which 9 million to 14 million were shared. Here immunoSEQ multiplex PCR was the method, and the copy in TCRdb shows in-frame clones only, minus some. The V and J calls and clone size are taken from that table; D and trimming were inferred from the DNA. The sample lists over 200,000 clones; 78% were seen once.

The sample consisted of PBMCs. The receptor's source is a male donor in good health and CMV-seronegative. The chain combines TRBV18 with TRBJ2-2, with D possibly being TRBD2 (6 bases). CDR3 loop: CASSLWWEDTGELFF. The CDR3 region has the DNA TGTGCCAGCTCCCTTTGGTGGGAGGACACCGGGGAGCTGTTTTTT.